The 14 T cell receptor beta chains given below trace back to one sample, sequenced in a study of blood T cell repertoires in COVID-19. The method was immunoSEQ multiplex PCR; TCRdb's version includes in-frame clones alone and lacks a portion of them. Among roughly 60,000 clones listed, approximately 88% were seen once. The sample comprised peripheral blood. These receptor sequences come from a man younger than 40 with COVID-19, enrolled during active disease.

The chain uses TRBV12-3 or TRBV12-4 and TRBJ1-1; D is undetermined. This CDR3 contains 12 residues. V was pared by 6 bases and J by 8 bases, with 13 bases between. The DNA of the CDR3 is TGTGCCAGCAGCCCATTCGGGGTCGAAGCTTTCTTT. Protein product: CASSPFGVEAFF.

The chain joins TRBV7-2 to TRBJ2-7; 12 nucleotides match TRBD2. The germline CDR1 and CDR2 sequences are SGHTA and FQGNSA. J lost 6 bases, V lost 0 bases, and 3 bases had no gene match. This CDR3 spans 15 amino acids. In nucleotides, the CDR3 is TGTGCCAGCAGCTTAGCCACTAGCGGGAGGCTCGAGCAGTACTTC. It codes for CASSLATSGRLEQYF. The entire variable domain, with the rest obtained from reference TRBV7-2 and TRBJ2-7, is as follows: GAGVSQSPSNKVTEKGKDVELRCDPISGHTALYWYRQSLGQGLEFLIYFQGNSAPDKSGLPSDRFSAERTGGSVSTLTIQRTQQEDSAVYLCASSLATSGRLEQYFGPGTRLTVT.

The V gene is TRBV15, the J gene TRBJ2-7, with a possible D match to TRBD2 (6 bases). V lost 0 bases and J lost 6, with 18 bases in between. The germline V gene encodes CDR1 LNHNV and CDR2 YYDKDF (reference sequence). CDR3 length: 16 amino acids. DNA of the CDR3: TGTGCCACCAGCAGAGATAGGCGGGGAGGACCCGGCGAGCAGTACTTC. Translation gives CATSRDRRGGPGEQYF.

This chain joins TRBV9 and TRBJ2-1; 13 nucleotides line up with TRBD2. The CDR3 has 17 residues. The germline V gene encodes CDR1 SGDLS and CDR2 YYNGEE. V trimming: 0 bases; J trimming: 8 bases; junction bases outside the gene matches: 8. In DNA form, the CDR3 reads TGTGCCAGCAGCGTAGTACTAGCGGGAGGGCCACTGGATGAGCAGTTCTTC. Encoded protein: CASSVVLAGGPLDEQFF.

The chain is built from TRBV24-1 and TRBJ2-7; 7 nucleotides agree with TRBD1. The ends lost 3 bases at V and 0 bases at J; junction bases unmatched: 4. The CDR3 has 15 residues. Per the germline V gene, CDR1 is KGHDR and CDR2 is SFDVKD. Here the CDR3 reads CATSDTDRNSYEQYF. CDR3 coding DNA: TGTGCCACCAGTGATACGGACAGGAACTCCTACGAGCAGTACTTC.

About this clone: Other DNA variants within this sample encode the same CDR3. The genes are TRBV28 and TRBJ1-2; 9 nucleotides line up with TRBD1. The CDR3 loop spans 16 amino acids. J lost 3 bases, V lost 6 bases, and 11 bases had no gene match. The germline CDR1 and CDR2 sequences are MDHEN and SYDVKM. As DNA, the CDR3 is TGTGCCAGCAGGAGACAGGGGGGTTCTTACGACTATGGCTACACCTTC. It is translated as CASRRQGGSYDYGYTF.

The chain combines TRBV2 with TRBJ2-1, with a weak D call TRBD2 (5 bases). CDR1 and CDR2 from the germline V gene are SNHLY and FYNNEI. The CDR3 is 12 amino acids. The germline V and J ends were trimmed by 6 bases and 6 bases, with 9 bases remaining between them. The CDR3 sequence is CASRGGFNEQFF. The DNA of the CDR3 is TGTGCCAGCAGGGGCGGGTTCAATGAGCAGTTCTTC.

The rearrangement uses TRBV27 and TRBJ1-6, with 7 positions matching TRBD1. Per the germline V gene, CDR1 is MNHEY and CDR2 is SMNVEV (reference sequence). CDR3 length: 14 amino acids. Trimming at V came to 5 bases and at J to 6 bases, leaving 4 bases not matched to a gene. In DNA form, the CDR3 reads TGTGCCAGCAGTGGATGGGACAGTAATTCACCCCTCCACTTT. This sequence encodes CASSGWDSNSPLHF.

The rearrangement uses TRBV10-3 and TRBJ1-4, with 9 bases matching TRBD1. Germline lookup yields CDR1 ENHRY and CDR2 SYGVKD. J lost 12 bases, V lost 3 bases, and 17 bases had no gene match. The CDR3 runs to 17 residues. The CDR3 nucleotides read TGTGCCATCAGTGATCCTCTCCGTGATGGGACAGGGAAAGAACTGTTTTTT. Protein product: CAISDPLRDGTGKELFF.

The CDR3 sequence is CASSYTSELTDTQYF. For the CDR3, the DNA is TGTGCCAGCAGCTACACTAGCGAACTCACAGATACGCAGTATTTT. The chain carries TRBV7-9 and TRBJ2-3, with TRBD2 matching over 7 bases. The CDR3 has 15 amino acids. Trimming cost V 4 bases and J 2 bases; bases outside gene matches: 6. Per the germline V gene, CDR1 is SEHNR and CDR2 is FQNEAQ (reference sequence).

The chain joins TRBV11-2 to TRBJ1-1, with TRBD1 matching 9 bases. From germline, CDR1 is SGHAT and CDR2 FQNNGV. The CDR3 contains 18 residues. Trimming cost V 4 bases and J 6 bases; bases outside gene matches: 18. As DNA, the CDR3 is TGTGCCAGCAGCTCATTGGCGGGGTGGGACAGGGAAGTCCCTGAAGCTTTCTTT. Translating it yields CASSSLAGWDREVPEAFF. Full variable domain (outside the CDR3, taken from reference TRBV11-2 and TRBJ1-1): EAGVAQSPRYKIIEKRQSVAFWCNPISGHATLYWYQQILGQGPKLLIQFQNNGVVDDSQLPKDRFSAERLKGVDSTLKIQPAKLEDSAVYLCASSSLAGWDREVPEAFFGQGTRLTVV.

The chain uses TRBV30 and TRBJ1-6; D is uncertain. The V end lost 2 bases, the J end lost 10 bases, and 18 bases lay between the germline ends. The CDR3 loop spans 15 amino acids. The germline gives CDR1 GTSNPN, CDR2 SVGIG (reference sequence). CDR3 in amino acids: CAWSPRHRVGSPLHF. The CDR3 DNA follows: TGTGCCTGGAGTCCCCGTCACAGAGTAGGATCACCCCTCCACTTT.

The V and J genes are TRBV4-2 and TRBJ2-5; maybe TRBD1 (7 bases). CDR1 and CDR2 (germline): LGHNA, YNFKEQ. V was trimmed by 4 bases and J by 2 bases, leaving 17 bases between them. This CDR3 contains 16 residues. CDR3 loop: CASSPHGAGQQETQYF. CDR3 DNA: TGTGCCAGCAGCCCTCATGGGGCGGGACAGCAAGAGACCCAGTACTTC.

The chain uses TRBV7-8 and TRBJ2-7; 14 bases are shared with TRBD2. The CDR3 has 16 amino acids. The trim removed 4 bases at V and 4 bases at J, leaving 6 bases unmatched. Germline V gene data show CDR1 as SGHVS and CDR2 as FQNEAQ. The CDR3 DNA is TGTGCCAGCAGCTACCAGGGACTAGCGGGAGTATACGAGCAGTACTTC. Amino acid sequence: CASSYQGLAGVYEQYF.